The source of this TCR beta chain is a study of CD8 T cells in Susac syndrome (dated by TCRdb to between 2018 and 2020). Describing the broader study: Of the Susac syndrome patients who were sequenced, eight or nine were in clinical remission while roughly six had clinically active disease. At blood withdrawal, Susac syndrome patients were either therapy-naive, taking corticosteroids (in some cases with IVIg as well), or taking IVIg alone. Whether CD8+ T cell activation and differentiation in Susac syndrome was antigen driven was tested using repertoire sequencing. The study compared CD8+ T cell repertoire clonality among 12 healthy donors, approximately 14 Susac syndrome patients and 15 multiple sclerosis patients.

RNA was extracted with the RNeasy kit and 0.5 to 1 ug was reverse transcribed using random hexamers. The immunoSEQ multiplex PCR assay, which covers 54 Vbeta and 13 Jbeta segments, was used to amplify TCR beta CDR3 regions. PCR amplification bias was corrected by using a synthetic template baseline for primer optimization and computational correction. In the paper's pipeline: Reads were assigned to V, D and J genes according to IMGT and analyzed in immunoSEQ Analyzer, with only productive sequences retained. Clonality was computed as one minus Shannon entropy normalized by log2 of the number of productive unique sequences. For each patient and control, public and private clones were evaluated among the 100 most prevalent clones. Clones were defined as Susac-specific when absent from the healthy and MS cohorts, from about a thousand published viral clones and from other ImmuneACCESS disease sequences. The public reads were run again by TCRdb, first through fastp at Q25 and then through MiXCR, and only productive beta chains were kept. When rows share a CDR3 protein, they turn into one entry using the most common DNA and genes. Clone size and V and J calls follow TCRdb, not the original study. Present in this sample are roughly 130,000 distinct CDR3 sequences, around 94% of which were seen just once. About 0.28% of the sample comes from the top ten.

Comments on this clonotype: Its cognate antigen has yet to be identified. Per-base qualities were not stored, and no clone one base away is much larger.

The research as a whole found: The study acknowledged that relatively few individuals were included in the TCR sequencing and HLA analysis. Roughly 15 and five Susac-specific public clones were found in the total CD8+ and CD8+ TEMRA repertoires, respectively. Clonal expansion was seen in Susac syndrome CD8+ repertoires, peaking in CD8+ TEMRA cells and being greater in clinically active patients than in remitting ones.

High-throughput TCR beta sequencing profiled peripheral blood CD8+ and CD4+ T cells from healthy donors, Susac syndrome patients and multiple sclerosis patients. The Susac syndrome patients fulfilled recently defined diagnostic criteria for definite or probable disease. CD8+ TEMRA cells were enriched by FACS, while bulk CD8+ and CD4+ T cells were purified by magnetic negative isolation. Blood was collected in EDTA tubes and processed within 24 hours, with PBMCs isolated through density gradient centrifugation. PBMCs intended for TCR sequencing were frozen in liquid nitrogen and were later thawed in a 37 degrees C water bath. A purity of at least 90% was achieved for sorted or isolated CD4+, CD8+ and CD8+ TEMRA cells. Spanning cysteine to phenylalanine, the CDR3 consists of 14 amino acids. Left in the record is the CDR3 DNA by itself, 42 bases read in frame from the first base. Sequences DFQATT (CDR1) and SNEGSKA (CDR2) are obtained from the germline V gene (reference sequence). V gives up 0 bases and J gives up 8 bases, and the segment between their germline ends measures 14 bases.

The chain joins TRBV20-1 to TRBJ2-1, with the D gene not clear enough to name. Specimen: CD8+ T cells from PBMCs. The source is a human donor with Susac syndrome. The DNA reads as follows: TGCAGTGCTAGAGATATATGGGGTGGGGATGAGCAGTTCTTC. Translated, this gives CSARDIWGGDEQFF.